Sequencing of this T cell receptor beta chain was carried out in a study of OX40 agonist ivuxolimab in advanced cancers. Germline V gene lookup returns CDR1 MNHEY and CDR2 SVGAGI. Trimming removed 0 bases at V and 5 bases at J, with 8 bases between. The CDR3 extends over 14 amino acids. Sequencing used immunoSEQ multiplex PCR; TCRdb keeps in-frame clones, though not all of them. The sample records about 66,000 clones, around 85% being singletons. The genes are TRBV6-5 and TRBJ1-3; possibly TRBD1 for D (5 bases). This receptor was taken from an adult with an advanced solid tumor such as melanoma, head and neck, liver or kidney cancer. Sample: CD4+ or CD8+ T cells sorted from blood, taken in a trial of the OX40 agonist ivuxolimab. Written as DNA, the CDR3 is TGTGCCAGCAGTTACTCCAGGGAAAGAAACACCATATATTTT. Amino acids: CASSYSRERNTIYF.